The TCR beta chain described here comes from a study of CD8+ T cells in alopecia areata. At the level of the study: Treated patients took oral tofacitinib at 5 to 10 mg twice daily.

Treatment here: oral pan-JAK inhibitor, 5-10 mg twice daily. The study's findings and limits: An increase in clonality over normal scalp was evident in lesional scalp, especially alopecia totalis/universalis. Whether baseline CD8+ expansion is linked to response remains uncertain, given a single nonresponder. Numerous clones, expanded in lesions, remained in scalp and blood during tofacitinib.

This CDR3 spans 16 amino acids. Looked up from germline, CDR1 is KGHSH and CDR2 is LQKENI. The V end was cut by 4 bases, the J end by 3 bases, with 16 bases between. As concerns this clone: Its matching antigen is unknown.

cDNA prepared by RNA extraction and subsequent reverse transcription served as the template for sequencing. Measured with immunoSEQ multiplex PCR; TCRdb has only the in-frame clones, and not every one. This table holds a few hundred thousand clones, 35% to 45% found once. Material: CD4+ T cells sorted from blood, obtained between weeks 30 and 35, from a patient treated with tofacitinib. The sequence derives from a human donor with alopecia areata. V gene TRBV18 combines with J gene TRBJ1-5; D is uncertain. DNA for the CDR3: TGTGCCAGCTCACTTAGGAGCCGAGATTCCAATCAGCCCCAGCATTTT. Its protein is CASSLRSRDSNQPQHF.